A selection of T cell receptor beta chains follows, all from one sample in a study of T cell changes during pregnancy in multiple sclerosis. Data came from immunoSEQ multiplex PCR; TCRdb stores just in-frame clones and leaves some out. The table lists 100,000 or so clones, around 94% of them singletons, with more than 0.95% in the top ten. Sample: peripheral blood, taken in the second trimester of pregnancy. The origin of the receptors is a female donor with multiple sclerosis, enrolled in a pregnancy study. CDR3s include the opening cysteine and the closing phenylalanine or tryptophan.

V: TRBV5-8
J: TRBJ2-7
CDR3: CASSLWGRRSYEQYF

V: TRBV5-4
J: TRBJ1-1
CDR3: CASSGKGAGNTEAFF

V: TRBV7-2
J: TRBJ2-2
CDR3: CASSLAGRNTGELFF

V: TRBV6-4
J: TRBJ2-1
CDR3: CASSDRASGSFDEQFF

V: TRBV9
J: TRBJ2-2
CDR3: CASSGIAGATTGELFF

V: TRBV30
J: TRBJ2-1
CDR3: CAWSDPGLVYEQFF

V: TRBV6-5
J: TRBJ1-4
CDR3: CASSYSTGGNEKLFF

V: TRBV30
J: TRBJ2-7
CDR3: CAWSGGGRDIPQYF

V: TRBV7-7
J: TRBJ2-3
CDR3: CASSLTSGSGTDTQYF

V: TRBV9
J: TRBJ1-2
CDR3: CASSVTGTVNGYTF

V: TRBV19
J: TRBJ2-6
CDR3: CASSSQVGGANVLTF

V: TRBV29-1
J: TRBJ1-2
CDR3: CSVQRVDGYTF

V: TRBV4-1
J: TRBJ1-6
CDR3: CASSQNSSPVLKPLHF

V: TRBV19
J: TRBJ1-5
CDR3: CASSRGGGTGSNQPQHF

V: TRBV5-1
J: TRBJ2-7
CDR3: CACSASGIYEQYF

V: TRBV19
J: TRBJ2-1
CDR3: CASSSGTGFNNEQFF

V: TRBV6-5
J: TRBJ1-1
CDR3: CASSFDILTEAFF

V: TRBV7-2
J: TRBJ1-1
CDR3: CASSLFEGPGAFF

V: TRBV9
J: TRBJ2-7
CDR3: CASSGAGTGEEQYF

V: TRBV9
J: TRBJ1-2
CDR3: CASSRAGLGDGYTF

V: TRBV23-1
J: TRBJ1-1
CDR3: CASSLQGVGTEAFF

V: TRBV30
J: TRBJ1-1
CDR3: CAWYSTEAFF

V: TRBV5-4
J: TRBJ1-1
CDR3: CASSLGGDREAFF

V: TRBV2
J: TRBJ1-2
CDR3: CASNPRDRENYGYTF

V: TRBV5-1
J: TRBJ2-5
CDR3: CASSPPRTGGGQETQYF

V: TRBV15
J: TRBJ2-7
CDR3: CATSSLGEGSYEQYF

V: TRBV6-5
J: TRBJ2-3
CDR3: CASSYFGMGADTQYF

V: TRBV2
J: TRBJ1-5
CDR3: CASRYRDKNQPQHF

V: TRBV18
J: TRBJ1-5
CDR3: CASSRERNQPQHF

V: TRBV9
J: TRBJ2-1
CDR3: CASSVDGSLGDEQFF

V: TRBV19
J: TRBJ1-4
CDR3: CASREGSATNEKLFF

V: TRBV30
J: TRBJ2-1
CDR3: CASRRTRLAEHNEQFF

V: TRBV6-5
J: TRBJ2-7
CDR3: CASSPADRDHEQYF

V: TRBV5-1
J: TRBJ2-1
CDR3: CASSLGGRLHNEQFF

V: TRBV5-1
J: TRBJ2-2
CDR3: CASSLGQGGTGELFF

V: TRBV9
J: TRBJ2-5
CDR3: CASSAQAGTETQYF

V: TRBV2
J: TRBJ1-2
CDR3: CASSERRGGLYGYTF

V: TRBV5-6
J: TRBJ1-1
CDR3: CASSLGTGYGEAFF

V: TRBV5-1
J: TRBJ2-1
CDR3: CASSLVADNEQFF

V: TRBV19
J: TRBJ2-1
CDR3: CASSIRAGGSYNEQFF

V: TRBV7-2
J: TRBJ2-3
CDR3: CASSPPDWYTDTQYF

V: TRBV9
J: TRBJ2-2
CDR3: CASSVVATTNTGELFF

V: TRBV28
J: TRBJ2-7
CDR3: CASRIRGPDREQYF

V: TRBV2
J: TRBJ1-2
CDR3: CASRTSGGGAGYTF

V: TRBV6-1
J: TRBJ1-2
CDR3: CASSGQREDYGYTF

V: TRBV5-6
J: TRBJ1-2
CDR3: CASSSVLAGTDIGYGYTF

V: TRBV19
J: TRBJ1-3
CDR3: CASRQGSGNTIYF

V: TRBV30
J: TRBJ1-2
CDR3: CASHPALGQAYGYTF

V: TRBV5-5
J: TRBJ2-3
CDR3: CASSFAGPSTDTQYF

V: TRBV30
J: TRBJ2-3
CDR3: CAPDFPGLGGPDTQYF

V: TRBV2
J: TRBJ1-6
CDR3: CASSQQGRNSPLHF

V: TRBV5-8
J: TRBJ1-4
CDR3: CASSLGDSPNEKLFF

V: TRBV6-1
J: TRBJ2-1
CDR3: CASSGVHEQGAEQFF

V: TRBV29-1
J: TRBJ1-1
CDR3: CSVEEEGVEAFF

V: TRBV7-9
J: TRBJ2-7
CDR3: CASSPTSGGGYEQYF

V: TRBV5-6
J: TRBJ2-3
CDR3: CASSPGLAGTSTDTQYF

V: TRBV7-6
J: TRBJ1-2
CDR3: CASSPDSYGYTF